This T cell receptor beta chain originates from a study of T-cell memory formation after mild COVID-19. About the study: TCR clusters largely stayed donor specific. Points from the study as a whole: Among contracting clones, CD4+ were mainly CM/EM and CD8+ enriched in EMRA.

Ten or more counts support this clonotype. The antigen remains unidentified. TCRdb reprocessed the 5' RACE reads via MiXCR and lists one record per CDR3 protein. The data hold under 250,000 distinct CDR3 sequences, with 15% observed a single time. Trimming cost V 1 base and J 1 base, with 14 bases left between them. The CDR3 extends over 16 amino acids. CDR1 and CDR2 (germline): SGHRS, YFSETQ. This clonotype originated in an adult woman who had mild COVID-19 (a few samples of this study predate the infection). Cell type and time point are not known. The sequenced material came from PBMCs or a T cell subset sorted from them (not recorded which). The V call is TRBV5-1, the J call TRBJ1-1; no clear D gene. In nucleotides, the CDR3 is TGCGCCAGCAGCTTGACCCCACGAGAGCGGAACACTGAAGCTTTCTTT. It codes for CASSLTPRERNTEAFF.